This T cell receptor beta chain was captured by sequencing in a study of T cell repertoires in cytomegalovirus infection. In the study overall: Recently identified HLA-C-restricted CMV epitopes and well-studied HLA-B-restricted CMV epitopes were used by the study. Public TCR beta signatures provided an indication of both CMV infection and a matching HLA type. Broader study findings: CMV carriers having the relevant HLA were flagged by cumulative public TCR beta family frequency. CMV-specific HLA-C-restricted TCR beta clonotypes dominated the ex vivo response.

MiXCR, run by TCRdb on the reads, gives a single entry per CDR3 protein. The sample records some 500,000 distinct CDR3 sequences, roughly a third being singletons. This clonotype has only a few counts. Its matching antigen is unknown. The sequenced sample was cultured PBMCs, obtained from culture after CMV antigen stimulation. The receptor was derived from a human donor in good health (CMV status not recorded). Some clones in this sample may be carry-over from other donors' samples.

The CDR3 here is CASSLGGGFRMNEQFF. The CDR3 DNA reads TGTGCCAGCAGCTTAGGCGGCGGGTTTAGGATGAATGAGCAGTTCTTC. V gene TRBV7-8 combines with J gene TRBJ2-1, with TRBD2 as a possible D gene (5 bases). With 1 base removed from V and 7 bases from J, the gap between germline ends came to 17 bases. The CDR3 runs 16 residues. The germline V gene has CDR1 SGHVS and CDR2 FQNEAQ. The full variable domain, its missing parts supplied by reference TRBV7-8 and TRBJ2-1, is GAGVSQSPRYKVAKRGQDVALRCDPISGHVSLFWYQQALGQGPEFLTYFQNEAQLDKSGLPSDRFFAERPEGSVSTLKIQRTQQEDSAVYLCASSLGGGFRMNEQFFGPGTRLTVL.